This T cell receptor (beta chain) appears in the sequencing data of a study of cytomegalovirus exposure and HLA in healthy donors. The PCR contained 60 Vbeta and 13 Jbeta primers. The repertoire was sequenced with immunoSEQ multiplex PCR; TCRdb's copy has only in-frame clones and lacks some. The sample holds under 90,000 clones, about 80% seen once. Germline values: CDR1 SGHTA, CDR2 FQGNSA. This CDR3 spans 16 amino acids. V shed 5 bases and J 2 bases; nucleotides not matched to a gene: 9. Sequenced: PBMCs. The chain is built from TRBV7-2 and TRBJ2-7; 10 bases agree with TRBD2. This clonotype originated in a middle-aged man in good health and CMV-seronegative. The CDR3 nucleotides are TGTGCCAGCAGCCCCCCGAGCGGGGGGGGCCCCTACGAGCAGTACTTC. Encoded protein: CASSPPSGGGPYEQYF.